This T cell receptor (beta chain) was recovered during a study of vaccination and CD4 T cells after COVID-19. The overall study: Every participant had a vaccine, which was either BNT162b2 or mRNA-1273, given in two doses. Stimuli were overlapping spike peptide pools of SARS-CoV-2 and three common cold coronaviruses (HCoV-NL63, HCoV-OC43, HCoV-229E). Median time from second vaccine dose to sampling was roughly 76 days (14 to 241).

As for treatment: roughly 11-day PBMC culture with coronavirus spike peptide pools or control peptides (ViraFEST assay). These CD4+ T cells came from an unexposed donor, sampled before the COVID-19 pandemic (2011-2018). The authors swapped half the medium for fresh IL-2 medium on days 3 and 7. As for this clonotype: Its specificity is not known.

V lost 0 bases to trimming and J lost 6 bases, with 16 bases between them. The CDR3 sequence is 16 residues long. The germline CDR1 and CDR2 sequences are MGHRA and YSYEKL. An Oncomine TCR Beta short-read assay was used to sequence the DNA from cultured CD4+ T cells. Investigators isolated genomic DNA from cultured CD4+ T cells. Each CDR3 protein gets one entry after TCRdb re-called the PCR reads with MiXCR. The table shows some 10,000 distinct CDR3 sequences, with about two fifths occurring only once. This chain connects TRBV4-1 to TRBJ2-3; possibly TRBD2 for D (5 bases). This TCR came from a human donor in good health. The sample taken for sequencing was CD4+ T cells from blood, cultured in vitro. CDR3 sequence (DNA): TGCGCCAGCAGCCAAGAGAAGGCTAGCATTGGGGATACGCAGTATTTT. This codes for CASSQEKASIGDTQYF.